The clone carrying this TCR beta chain came up many times. This sample is part of a study of T-cell memory formation after mild COVID-19. A single record per CDR3 protein comes from TCRdb applying MiXCR to the 5' RACE reads. Seen here are some 120,000 distinct CDR3 sequences, approximately 5.9% observed once, and the top ten hold roughly 2%. The clonotype comes from an adult woman who had mild COVID-19 (a few samples of this study predate the infection). Cell type and time point are not known. Sequencing used PBMCs or a T cell subset sorted from them (not recorded which).

CDR3 sequence (DNA): TGCGCCAGCAGTGAAGGGAGGGTTTACGAGCAGTACTTC. Protein: CASSEGRVYEQYF. The rearrangement uses TRBV10-2 and TRBJ2-7, with 7 bases identical to TRBD2. The CDR3 has 13 amino acids. Germline V gives CDR1 WSHSY, CDR2 SAAADI. The V and J ends lost 3 bases and 4 bases, in that order; junction bases with no gene match: 3.